This section outlines one TCR beta chain sequence together with its context. What it binds is unknown. Each cDNA held unique molecular identifiers, and template switching gave it a universal primer site. MiXCR, run by TCRdb on the 5' RACE reads, gives a single entry per CDR3 protein. The sample has 500,000 to 600,000 distinct CDR3 sequences; 20% to 25% are singletons. The data derive from a study of identical twins. Study results and limitations: Excess sharing by twins proved weaker in beta out-of-frame sequences. There was more out-of-frame TCR alpha sharing in monozygotic twins than models estimated. Abundant cord blood beta clonotypes carried fewer insertions; memory repertoires showed none.

The CDR3 consists of 12 residues. The germline V and J ends were trimmed by 3 bases and 5 bases, with 8 bases remaining between them. Germline V gene sequence: CDR1 DFQATT, CDR2 SNEGSKA (reference sequence). This sample also belongs to another study, concerning T cells expressing NK-cell markers.

The chain carries TRBV20-1 and TRBJ2-1, with D possibly matching TRBD2 (6 bases). This TCR came from a woman under 30 in good health. The specimen sequenced was CD4+ T cells sorted from blood. The CDR3 DNA reads as TGCAGTGCTAGGGGGACTCACAATGAGCAGTTCTTC. Protein sequence: CSARGTHNEQFF.